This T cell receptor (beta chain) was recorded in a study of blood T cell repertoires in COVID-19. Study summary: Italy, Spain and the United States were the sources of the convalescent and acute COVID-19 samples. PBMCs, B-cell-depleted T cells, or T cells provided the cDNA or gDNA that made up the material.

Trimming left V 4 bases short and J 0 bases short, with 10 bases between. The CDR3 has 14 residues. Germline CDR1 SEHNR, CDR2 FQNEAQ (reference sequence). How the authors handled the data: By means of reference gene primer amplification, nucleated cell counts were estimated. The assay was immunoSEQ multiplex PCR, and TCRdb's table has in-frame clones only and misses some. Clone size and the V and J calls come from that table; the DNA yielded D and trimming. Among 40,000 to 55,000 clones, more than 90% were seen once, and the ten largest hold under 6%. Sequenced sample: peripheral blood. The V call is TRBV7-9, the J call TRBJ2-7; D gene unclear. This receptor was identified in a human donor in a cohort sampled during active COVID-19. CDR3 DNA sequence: TGTGCCAGCAGCTATAGACAAGACTCCTACGAGCAGTACTTC. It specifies CASSYRQDSYEQYF.